This entry lists 32 T cell receptor beta chains sequenced from one sample in a study of blood T cell repertoires in COVID-19. TCRdb's copy holds only in-frame clones and misses some; the assay was immunoSEQ multiplex PCR. The sample shows 110,000 to 150,000 clones, just under 80% of them seen only once. Input material: peripheral blood. Receptors originate from an older woman with acute or convalescent COVID-19.

This chain links TRBV28 with TRBJ2-2, with TRBD2 matching 10 bases. CDR1 is MDHEN, CDR2 SYDVKM, per germline. The CDR3 extends over 19 amino acids. V shed 5 bases, J shed 5 bases, and the junction held 17 bases outside the gene matches. The CDR3 region is CASSPWSWGLAGETGELFF. For the CDR3, the DNA is TGTGCCAGCAGTCCATGGAGTTGGGGGCTAGCGGGAGAAACCGGGGAGCTGTTTTTT.

This chain joins TRBV11-2 and TRBJ1-1; D perhaps matches TRBD1 (6 bases). Trimming stripped 3 bases from V and 8 bases from J, with 13 bases between. The CDR3 length is 13 residues. Germline CDR1 and CDR2: SGHAT and FQNNGV. CDR3 loop: CASSFSLDREAFF. The CDR3 nucleotides read TGTGCCAGCAGCTTCTCCTTGGACAGAGAAGCTTTCTTT.

The gene calls are TRBV19 and TRBJ1-1, with D unclear. There are 12 residues in the CDR3. Germline V lookup: CDR1 LNHDA, CDR2 SQIVND (reference sequence). The germline V and J ends were trimmed by 2 bases and 4 bases, with 5 bases remaining between them. DNA for the CDR3: TGTGCCAGTAGTATACGGGGCACTGAAGCTTTCTTT. This encodes CASSIRGTEAFF.

This clone was seen more than once but under ten times. The V gene is TRBV27, the J gene TRBJ1-5; D gene uncertain. Germline lookup yields CDR1 MNHEY and CDR2 SMNVEV (reference sequence). The CDR3 loop spans 14 amino acids. V was clipped by 2 bases and J by 4 bases, with 9 bases between them. CDR3 sequence: CASSLGRENQPQHF. The CDR3 DNA reads as TGTGCCAGCAGTTTAGGACGGGAGAATCAGCCCCAGCATTTT.

The chain couples TRBV11-2 to TRBJ2-3, with 10 bases that match TRBD2. Germline V lookup: CDR1 SGHAT, CDR2 FQNNGV. The trim removed 5 bases at V and 4 bases at J, leaving 3 bases unmatched. The CDR3 runs 14 residues. The DNA of the CDR3 is TGTGCCAGCAGCGTTCTAGCGGGAGCAGATACGCAGTATTTT. It encodes CASSVLAGADTQYF.

The V call is TRBV5-1, the J call TRBJ2-2, with a tentative D call TRBD1 (6 bases). Trimming removed 4 bases at V and 2 bases at J, with 12 bases between. The CDR3 runs 15 residues. Germline assignment: CDR1 SGHRS and CDR2 YFSETQ. The CDR3 coding sequence is TGCGCCAGCAGCGACACGGGACACAACACCGGGGAGCTGTTTTTT. Translating it yields CASSDTGHNTGELFF.

The chain couples TRBV9 to TRBJ2-7; maybe TRBD1 (6 bases). The ends were cut back, 0 bases at V and 0 bases at J, with 10 bases in the middle. The CDR3 sequence is 15 residues long. Looked up from germline, CDR1 is SGDLS and CDR2 is YYNGEE. The CDR3 sequence is CASSVGGLLSYEQYF. For the CDR3, the DNA is TGTGCCAGCAGCGTAGGGGGGCTGCTCTCCTACGAGCAGTACTTC.

This sequence joins TRBV28 and TRBJ2-6, with D perhaps TRBD1 (6 bases). CDR1 is MDHEN, CDR2 SYDVKM, per germline. The V end lost 4 bases, the J end lost 2 bases, and 15 bases lay between the germline ends. This CDR3 region has 17 residues. DNA of the CDR3: TGTGCCAGCAGTTCCCCCCTCACAGGGACTGGGGCCAACGTCCTGACTTTC. Its protein is CASSSPLTGTGANVLTF.

V is TRBV14 and J is TRBJ2-1, with D unresolved. Germline CDR1 SGHDN, CDR2 FVKESK. The germline V and J ends were trimmed by 4 bases and 9 bases, with 22 bases remaining between them. The CDR3 totals 16 residues. The CDR3, as DNA: TGTGCCAGCAGCCGGATAAGATTATTAAAGCACAGTGAGCAGTTCTTC. Its protein is CASSRIRLLKHSEQFF. The full variable domain, rest sourced from reference TRBV14 and TRBJ2-1, is EAGVTQFPSHSVIEKGQTVTLRCDPISGHDNLYWYRRVMGKEIKFLLHFVKESKQDESGMPNNRFLAERTGGTYSTLKVQPAELEDSGVYFCASSRIRLLKHSEQFFGPGTRLTVL.

The rearrangement joins TRBV28 to TRBJ2-2; 8 bases line up with TRBD2. Germline assignment: CDR1 MDHEN and CDR2 SYDVKM. Germline trimming cut 6 bases from V and 1 base from J; bases unmatched to any gene: 7. This CDR3 region has 16 residues. The DNA for the CDR3 is TGTGCCAGCAGCTCGGGCGGGAGGCTGAACACCGGGGAGCTGTTTTTT. Translated, it gives CASSSGGRLNTGELFF.

Comments on this clone: The junction differs from germline at one of its ends, possibly a read error. Here the CDR3 DNA reads TGTGCTAGCAGCCCATCAGCGGGAGGGCCTAATACGCAGTATTTT. It translates to CASSPSAGGPNTQYF. The rearrangement joins TRBV7-7 to TRBJ2-3, with 10 bases aligning to TRBD2. Germline lookup yields CDR1 SSHAT and CDR2 FNYEAQ (reference sequence). CDR3 size: 15 residues.

The chain recombines TRBV7-2 with TRBJ2-3; maybe TRBD1 (6 bases). CDR3 length: 16 residues. Germline CDR1 and CDR2: SGHTA and FQGNSA. V lost 2 bases, J lost 2 bases, and 14 bases lay in between. The CDR3 DNA reads as TGTGCCAGCAGCTTATATGGGACAATAACCACAGATACGCAGTATTTT. It specifies CASSLYGTITTDTQYF.

The rearrangement joins TRBV10-2 to TRBJ2-3, with D unresolved. With 6 bases removed from V and 5 bases from J, the gap between germline ends came to 6 bases. From germline, CDR1 is WSHSY and CDR2 SAAADI. The CDR3 consists of 11 residues. Written as DNA, the CDR3 is TGCGCCAGCAGAGACATAGATACGCAGTATTTT. The encoded protein is CASRDIDTQYF.

The chain combines TRBV3-1 (or the pseudogene TRBV3-2) with TRBJ1-6; D might be TRBD1 (6 bases). The germline CDR1 and CDR2 sequences are LGHDT and YNNKEL (reference sequence). The ends were cut back, 1 base at V and 7 bases at J, with 8 bases in the middle. The CDR3 length is 14 residues. The CDR3 loop reads CASSQGTANSPLHF. DNA for the CDR3: TGTGCCAGCAGCCAAGGGACAGCCAATTCACCCCTCCACTTT.

This chain joins TRBV3-1 (or the pseudogene TRBV3-2) and TRBJ1-6; D is perhaps TRBD1 (6 bases). Trimming left V 1 base short and J 8 bases short, with 9 bases between. CDR1 and CDR2 from the germline V gene are LGHDT and YNNKEL (reference sequence). This CDR3 comprises 14 residues. The CDR3: CASSQVAGDSPLHF. The CDR3 coding sequence is TGTGCCAGCAGCCAAGTCGCAGGGGATTCACCCCTCCACTTT.

The V gene is TRBV6-5, the J gene TRBJ1-2; a weak D match, TRBD1 (5 bases). CDR3 size: 14 residues. Germline CDR1 is MNHEY and CDR2 is SVGAGI. Trimming stripped 5 bases from V and 2 bases from J, with 12 bases between. The chain's CDR3 is CASSPGSLNYGYTF. The CDR3 region has the DNA TGTGCCAGCAGTCCAGGGTCCCTCAACTATGGCTACACCTTC.

The J gene is TRBJ2-7, the V gene TRBV10-3; perhaps TRBD1 as D (7 bases). Trimming took off 0 bases at V and 2 bases at J, with 11 bases between the two ends. Germline CDR1 is ENHRY and CDR2 is SYGVKD. CDR3 length: 15 amino acids. The CDR3 loop reads CAISESRGVTYEQYF. The CDR3, as DNA: TGTGCCATCAGTGAGTCCAGGGGGGTGACCTACGAGCAGTACTTC.

This rearrangement joins TRBV28 to TRBJ2-7; D may be TRBD2 (5 bases). V lost 1 base, J lost 0 bases, and 10 bases lay in between. CDR3 size: 15 residues. The germline CDR1 and CDR2 sequences are MDHEN and SYDVKM. The CDR3 coding sequence is TGTGCCAGCAGTTTATTGGGGAGTAGCTCCTACGAGCAGTACTTC. Its translation: CASSLLGSSSYEQYF. Combining the CDR3 with reference TRBV28 and TRBJ2-7 gives the whole variable domain DVKVTQSSRYLVKRTGEKVFLECVQDMDHENMFWYRQDPGLGLRLIYFSYDVKMKEKGDIPEGYSVSREKKERFSLILESASTNQTSMYLCASSLLGSSSYEQYFGPGTRLTVT.

The chain joins TRBV19 to TRBJ1-3, with no clear D. CDR1 LNHDA and CDR2 SQIVND come from the germline V gene (reference sequence). V lost 3 bases, J lost 0 bases, and 15 bases lay in between. The CDR3 loop spans 17 amino acids. The CDR3 DNA reads as TGTGCCAGTAGTATTTCCGCCACAGCACACTCTGGAAACACCATATATTTT. It encodes CASSISATAHSGNTIYF.

This clone was seen once. The chain joins TRBV9 to TRBJ2-2; the D gene is possibly TRBD1 (5 bases). The length of the CDR3 is 15 residues. V shed 2 bases and J shed 0 bases, with 8 bases lying between them. The V gene's germline CDR1 is SGDLS and CDR2 YYNGEE. The CDR3 protein is CASSVRTSNTGELFF. The CDR3 DNA reads TGTGCCAGCAGCGTTAGGACATCGAACACCGGGGAGCTGTTTTTT. The complete variable domain, with remaining parts taken from reference TRBV9 and TRBJ2-2, reads DSGVTQTPKHLITATGQRVTLRCSPRSGDLSVYWYQQSLDQGLQFLIQYYNGEERAKGNILERFSAQQFPDLHSELNLSSLELGDSALYFCASSVRTSNTGELFFGEGSRLTVL.

V usage is TRBV28 and J usage is TRBJ1-4; weak D call: TRBD1 (5 bases). The CDR3 consists of 14 residues. Germline V gene data show CDR1 as MDHEN and CDR2 as SYDVKM. Trimming removed 7 bases from V and 5 bases from J, with 14 bases in between. CDR3 amino acids: CASTAGRLNEKLFF. The CDR3 coding sequence is TGTGCCAGCACCGCAGGGAGGCTAAATGAAAAACTGTTTTTT.

The chain links TRBV24-1 to TRBJ2-1; 8 bases fit TRBD1. The CDR3 extends over 18 amino acids. Per germline, CDR1 KGHDR and CDR2 SFDVKD. V lost 4 bases and J lost 4; bases outside the gene matches: 14. CDR3 amino acids: CATSDQIAGTGSYNEQFF. The CDR3 bases are TGTGCCACCAGTGACCAGATCGCTGGGACAGGCTCGTACAATGAGCAGTTCTTC.

This clone was counted once. The chain couples TRBV13 to TRBJ2-7; 12 positions agree with TRBD1. V shed 5 bases and J 5 bases; nucleotides not matched to a gene: 10. Germline CDR1 is PRHDT and CDR2 is FYEKMQ (reference sequence). The CDR3 sequence is 16 residues long. The CDR3 DNA reads TGTGCCAGCAGCACAAACCCGGGACAGGGGGCCCACGAGCAGTACTTC. It specifies CASSTNPGQGAHEQYF.

The gene calls are TRBV25-1 and TRBJ1-1; no clear D. CDR1 is MGHDK and CDR2 is SYGVNS in the germline V gene. The germline V and J ends were trimmed by 1 base and 10 bases, with 7 bases remaining between them. This CDR3 is built from 11 residues. The CDR3 nucleotides read TGTGCCAGCAGTGAATCAGGTAGAGCTTTCTTT. It translates to CASSESGRAFF.

V is TRBV7-9 and J is TRBJ2-3; 8 bases map to TRBD2. Trimming took 3 bases from V and 4 from J; bases not matched to a gene: 6. The CDR3 spans 15 residues. CDR1 and CDR2 (germline): SEHNR, FQNEAQ (reference sequence). CDR3 protein: CASSLSGSSADTQYF. DNA of the CDR3: TGTGCCAGCAGCTTGAGCGGGAGTTCCGCAGATACGCAGTATTTT.

The chain joins TRBV27 to TRBJ2-7; D gene unclear. Trimming left V 10 bases short and J 2 bases short, with 21 bases between. Germline loops: CDR1 MNHEY, CDR2 SMNVEV (reference sequence). CDR3 length: 15 amino acids. CDR3 amino acids: CATNKVTDPPYEQYF. CDR3 nucleotides: TGTGCCACCAACAAAGTAACAGATCCTCCCTACGAGCAGTACTTC.

CDR3 nucleotides: TGTGCCAGCAGCCATACGGGAGTCGGAGAGACCCAGTACTTC. It is translated as CASSHTGVGETQYF. This sequence joins TRBV3-1 (or the pseudogene TRBV3-2) and TRBJ2-5; D is perhaps TRBD2 (6 bases). Trimming took off 3 bases at V and 4 bases at J, with 12 bases between the two ends. The CDR3 spans 14 residues. Germline values: CDR1 LGHDT, CDR2 YNNKEL (reference sequence).

The chain recombines TRBV6-1 with TRBJ2-1; 12 nucleotides align to TRBD2. Germline V gives CDR1 MNHNS, CDR2 SASEGT. The CDR3 consists of 15 residues. The J segment lost 4 bases and the V segment lost 2 bases, leaving 0 bases of the junction unmatched. CDR3 amino acids: CASSELAGGYNEQFF. The CDR3, as DNA: TGTGCCAGCAGTGAACTAGCGGGAGGGTACAATGAGCAGTTCTTC.

The V and J genes are TRBV3-1 (or the pseudogene TRBV3-2) and TRBJ1-4, with 10 bases aligning to TRBD1. Germline lookup yields CDR1 LGHDT and CDR2 YNNKEL (reference sequence). J was trimmed by 8 bases and V by 6 bases; bases with no gene match: 3. This CDR3 has 13 amino acids. The CDR3 DNA reads as TGTGCCAGCAGAGACAGGGGGCAAGAAAAACTGTTTTTT. Protein product: CASRDRGQEKLFF.

J is TRBJ2-7 and V is TRBV5-4, with TRBD2 identical over 12 bases. The CDR3 sequence is 15 residues long. Per germline, CDR1 SGHNT and CDR2 YYREEE (reference sequence). The ends lost 4 bases at V and 4 bases at J; junction bases unmatched: 6. DNA for the CDR3: TGTGCCAGCAGCCAAAAGGGGACTAGCGGGTACGAGCAGTACTTC. Its protein product is CASSQKGTSGYEQYF.

In its sample, this clone was seen once. The chain couples TRBV7-9 to TRBJ2-7; a possible D gene is TRBD2 (6 bases). The V gene's germline CDR1 is SEHNR and CDR2 FQNEAQ (reference sequence). This CDR3 spans 17 amino acids. Trimming pared 5 bases from V and 4 bases from J, leaving 24 bases between. CDR3 sequence reads: CASSPTTWGEDRYEQYF. The CDR3 bases are TGTGCCAGCAGCCCGACCACTTGGGGGGAGGATAGATACGAGCAGTACTTC.

The V call is TRBV19, the J call TRBJ2-2; 9 nucleotides agree with TRBD1. CDR3 length: 15 amino acids. Germline V gives CDR1 LNHDA, CDR2 SQIVND (reference sequence). Unmatched junction bases numbered 3, after V lost 4 bases and J lost 3 bases. The CDR3, as DNA: TGTGCCAGTAGTAGGCGGACAGGGGACACCGGGGAGCTGTTTTTT. Protein product: CASSRRTGDTGELFF.